The clone carrying this T cell receptor beta chain was seen more than once but under ten times. The sample originates from a study of metastatic and nonmetastatic thyroid tumors. TCRdb re-called the PCR reads with MiXCR. The top ten hold 8% of the sample, which has roughly 14,000 clones, about 22% seen once. This CDR3 has 13 amino acids. V was clipped by 10 bases and J by 1 base, with 12 bases between them. Per germline, CDR1 MNHNS and CDR2 SASEGT. All patients were untreated before thyroid surgery. The sequencing sample was made of blood. The receptor was isolated from a female donor with papillary thyroid cancer or a benign thyroid nodule (not recorded which). Some clones in this sample may be carry-over from other donors' samples. The rearrangement links TRBV6-1 to TRBJ2-3, with D perhaps matching TRBD1 or TRBD2 (6 bases each). CDR3 in DNA: TGTGCCATCAAGGGGGAGGGCACAGATACGCAGTATTTT. Its protein is CAIKGEGTDTQYF.